This T cell receptor beta chain was sequenced during a study of spatial heterogeneity in lung cancer. As for the study in general: Alpha-chain sequences were consistently detected in smaller numbers than beta-chain sequences.

Single TCR cDNA molecules each had their own unique molecular identifier. TCRdb reprocessed the 5' RACE reads via MiXCR and lists one record per CDR3 protein. The sample holds 55,000 to 75,000 distinct CDR3 sequences, around 8.4% seen once. This clonotype appeared a few times. Time point here: sample taken at primary tumor resection. The sequenced material consisted of unsorted whole RNA from tumor, nontumor lung or frozen PBMC. The donors comprised approximately 72 untreated early-stage non-small cell lung cancer patients. The specimen comprised PBMCs, sampled at surgery. This receptor was taken from a female donor with early-stage non-small cell lung cancer.

The chain's CDR3 is CASSLVPSLNTEAFF. CDR3 in DNA: TGTGCCAGCAGTTTAGTCCCTAGCTTGAACACTGAAGCTTTCTTT. The rearrangement links TRBV28 to TRBJ1-1; D is undetermined. Trimming shortened V by 2 bases and J by 0 bases, and 10 bases separated the two germline ends. The length of the CDR3 is 15 residues. Germline assignment: CDR1 MDHEN and CDR2 SYDVKM.